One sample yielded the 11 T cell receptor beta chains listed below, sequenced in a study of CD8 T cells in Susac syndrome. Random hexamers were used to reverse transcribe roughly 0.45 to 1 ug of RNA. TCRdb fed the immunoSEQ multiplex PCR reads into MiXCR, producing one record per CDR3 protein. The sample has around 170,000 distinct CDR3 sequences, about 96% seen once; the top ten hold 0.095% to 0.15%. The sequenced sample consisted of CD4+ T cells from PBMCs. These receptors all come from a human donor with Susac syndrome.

This chain's CDR3 is CASTRQGASGNQPQHF. CDR3 coding DNA: TGTGCCAGTACCAGACAGGGGGCAAGTGGCAATCAGCCCCAGCATTTT. V is TRBV19 and J is TRBJ1-5; 10 bases fit TRBD1. Germline assignment: CDR1 LNHDA and CDR2 SQIVND (reference sequence). The junction had 8 bases not matched to a gene; V was cut back by 7 bases and J by 2 bases. The CDR3 consists of 16 residues.

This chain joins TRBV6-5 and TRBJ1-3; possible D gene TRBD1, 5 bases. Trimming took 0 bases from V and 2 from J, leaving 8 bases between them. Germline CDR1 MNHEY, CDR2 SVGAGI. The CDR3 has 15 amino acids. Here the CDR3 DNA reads TGTGCCAGCAGTTACTCGCTGGGGGCTGGAAACACCATATATTTT. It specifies CASSYSLGAGNTIYF.

The CDR3 DNA is TGTGCCAGCAGCCAAGTCCAGGGGGACACTGAAGCTTTCTTT. Amino acids: CASSQVQGDTEAFF. The rearrangement joins TRBV3-1 to TRBJ1-1, with 7 bases matching TRBD1. V was pared by 1 base and J by 3 bases, with 2 bases of the junction left unmatched. Germline CDR1 reads LGHDT; CDR2 reads YNNKEL (reference sequence). The CDR3 loop spans 14 amino acids.

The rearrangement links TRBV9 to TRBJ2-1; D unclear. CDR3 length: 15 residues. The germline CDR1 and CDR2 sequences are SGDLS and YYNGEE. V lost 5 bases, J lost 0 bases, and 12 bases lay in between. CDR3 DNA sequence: TGTGCCAGCAGTAAAGACTCAGTCTCCTACAATGAGCAGTTCTTC. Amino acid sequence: CASSKDSVSYNEQFF.

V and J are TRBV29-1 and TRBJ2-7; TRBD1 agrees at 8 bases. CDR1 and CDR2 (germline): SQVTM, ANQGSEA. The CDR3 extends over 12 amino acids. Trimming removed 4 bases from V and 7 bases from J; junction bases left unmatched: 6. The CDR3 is CSVVQGAYEQYF. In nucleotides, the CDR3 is TGCAGCGTTGTCCAGGGGGCGTATGAGCAGTACTTC.

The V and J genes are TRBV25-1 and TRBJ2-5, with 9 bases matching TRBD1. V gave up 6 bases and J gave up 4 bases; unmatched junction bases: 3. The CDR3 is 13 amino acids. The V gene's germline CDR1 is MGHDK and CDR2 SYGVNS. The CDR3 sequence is CASRQGASETQYF. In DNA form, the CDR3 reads TGTGCCAGCAGACAGGGGGCATCAGAGACCCAGTACTTC. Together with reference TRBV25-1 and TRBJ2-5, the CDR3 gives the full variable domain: EADIYQTPRYLVIGTGKKITLECSQTMGHDKMYWYQQDPGMELHLIHYSYGVNSTEKGDLSSESTVSRIRTEHFPLTLESARPSHTSQYLCASRQGASETQYFGPGTRLLVL.

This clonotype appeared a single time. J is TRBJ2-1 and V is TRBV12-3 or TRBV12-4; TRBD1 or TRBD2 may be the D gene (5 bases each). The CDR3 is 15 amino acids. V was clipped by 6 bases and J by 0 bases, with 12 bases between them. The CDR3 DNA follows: TGTGCCAGCAGAAGGGACCTGAGCTCCTACAATGAGCAGTTCTTC. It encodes CASRRDLSSYNEQFF.

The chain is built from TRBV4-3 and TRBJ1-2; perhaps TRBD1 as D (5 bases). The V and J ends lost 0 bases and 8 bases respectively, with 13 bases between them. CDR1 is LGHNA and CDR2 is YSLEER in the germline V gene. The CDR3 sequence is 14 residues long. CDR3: CASSQEVRGWGYTF. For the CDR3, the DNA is TGCGCCAGCAGCCAAGAGGTCCGGGGCTGGGGCTACACCTTC.

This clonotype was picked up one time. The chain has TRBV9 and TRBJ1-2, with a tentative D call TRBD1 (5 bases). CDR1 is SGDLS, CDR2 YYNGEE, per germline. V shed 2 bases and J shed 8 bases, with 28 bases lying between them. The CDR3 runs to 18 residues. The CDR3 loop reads CASSVGPDGLRGSGGYTF. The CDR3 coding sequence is TGTGCCAGCAGCGTTGGGCCGGACGGACTAAGGGGCTCCGGCGGCTACACCTTC.

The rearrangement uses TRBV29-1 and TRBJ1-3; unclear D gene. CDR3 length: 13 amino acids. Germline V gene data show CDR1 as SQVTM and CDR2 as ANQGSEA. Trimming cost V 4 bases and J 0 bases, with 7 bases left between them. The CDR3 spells CSVAWSSGNTIYF. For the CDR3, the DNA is TGCAGCGTTGCCTGGAGCTCTGGAAACACCATATATTTT.

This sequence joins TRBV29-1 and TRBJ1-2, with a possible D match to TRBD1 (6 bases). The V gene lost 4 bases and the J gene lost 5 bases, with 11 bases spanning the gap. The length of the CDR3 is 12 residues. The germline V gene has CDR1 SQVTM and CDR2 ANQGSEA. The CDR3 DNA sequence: TGCAGCGTTGTACAGGGCGGGTATGGCTACACCTTC. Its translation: CSVVQGGYGYTF. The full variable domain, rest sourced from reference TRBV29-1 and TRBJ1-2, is SAVISQKPSRDICQRGTSLTIQCQVDSQVTMMFWYRQQPGQSLTLIATANQGSEATYESGFVIDKFPISRPNLTFSTLTVSNMSPEDSSIYLCSVVQGGYGYTFGSGTRLTVV.